The 29 T cell receptor beta chains given below trace back to one sample, sequenced in a study of T cells after posttransplantation cyclophosphamide. Profiled with immunoSEQ multiplex PCR; TCRdb holds only in-frame clones, not every one. Among roughly 20,000 clones, nearly 99% were seen once, and the ten largest hold around 0.17%. The naive gate required viable CD3+CD4+ or CD3+CD8+ cells with CCR7+CD45RA+CD45RO-CD95-CD27+CD28+ phenotype. Specimen: naive CD4+ T cells sorted from PBMCs. The receptors come from a man in his forties or fifties in good health, CMV-negative, and a related stem cell transplant donor.

The V gene is TRBV6-1, the J gene TRBJ2-7; 8 bases agree with TRBD2. Trimming cost V 2 bases and J 2 bases; bases outside gene matches: 11. The CDR3 is 17 amino acids. Germline CDR1 MNHNS, CDR2 SASEGT. CDR3 residues: CASSELAGGAIAYEQYF. CDR3 DNA sequence: TGTGCCAGCAGTGAACTGGCGGGAGGTGCCATAGCCTACGAGCAGTACTTC.

This chain connects TRBV11-2 to TRBJ2-6, with D unresolved. The CDR3 is 15 residues long. Germline V gives CDR1 SGHAT, CDR2 FQNNGV. V was clipped by 2 bases and J by 4 bases, with 9 bases between them. The CDR3 loop is CASSLTGTGANVLTF. CDR3 DNA sequence: TGTGCCAGCAGCTTAACCGGTACCGGGGCCAACGTCCTGACTTTC. The full variable domain, rest sourced from reference TRBV11-2 and TRBJ2-6, is EAGVAQSPRYKIIEKRQSVAFWCNPISGHATLYWYQQILGQGPKLLIQFQNNGVVDDSQLPKDRFSAERLKGVDSTLKIQPAKLEDSAVYLCASSLTGTGANVLTFGAGSRLTVL.

This chain links TRBV5-1 with TRBJ1-2; 8 bases match TRBD1. With 1 base clipped from V and 6 bases from J, the junction kept 8 bases outside the gene matches. Germline V gene lookup returns CDR1 SGHRS and CDR2 YFSETQ. This CDR3 region has 15 residues. CDR3 in DNA: TGCGCCAGCAGCTTGTCCCCAGGGGGCCCAGATGGCTACACCTTC. Translation gives CASSLSPGGPDGYTF. The variable domain in full, with the rest retrieved from reference TRBV5-1 and TRBJ1-2, is KAGVTQTPRYLIKTRGQQVTLSCSPISGHRSVSWYQQTPGQGLQFLFEYFSETQRNKGNFPGRFSGRQFSNSRSEMNVSTLELGDSALYLCASSLSPGGPDGYTFGSGTRLTVV.

The CDR3 spells CASSLDREVYEQYF. CDR3 coding DNA: TGTGCCAGCAGCTTAGACAGGGAAGTCTACGAGCAGTACTTC. The chain employs TRBV7-9 and TRBJ2-7; D is possibly TRBD1 (6 bases). Germline V gives CDR1 SEHNR, CDR2 FQNEAQ (reference sequence). The CDR3 runs 14 residues. Trimming left V 1 base short and J 3 bases short, with 10 bases between.

J is TRBJ2-1 and V is TRBV28; the match to TRBD1 covers 7 bases. Germline CDR1 is MDHEN and CDR2 is SYDVKM. The CDR3 is 14 residues long. Trimming cost V 8 bases and J 7 bases; bases outside gene matches: 11. The CDR3 sequence is CASQEGGFGNEQFF. CDR3 DNA: TGTGCCAGCCAGGAAGGGGGCTTTGGGAATGAGCAGTTCTTC.

The table lists this clone with a count of one. V usage is TRBV5-1 and J usage is TRBJ1-5, with TRBD1 as a possible D gene (5 bases). The CDR3 has 15 amino acids. The V end lost 0 bases, the J end lost 1 base, and 8 bases lay between the germline ends. The germline CDR1 and CDR2 sequences are SGHRS and YFSETQ. CDR3 loop: CASSLAGLSNQPQHF. CDR3 nucleotides: TGCGCCAGCAGCTTGGCAGGGCTGAGCAATCAGCCCCAGCATTTT.

The gene calls are TRBV21-1 and TRBJ2-5; the D call TRBD2 from the table was never checked on the DNA. TRBV21-1 is reported as a pseudogene. The CDR3 is 18 residues long. Here the CDR3 DNA reads TGTGCCAGCAGCAAAAACCCTGGGGAGGGTGGCCCCCGGGAGACCCAGTACTTC. Protein: CASSKNPGEGGPRETQYF.

The chain uses TRBV10-1 and TRBJ2-1, with 10 bases matching TRBD2. Losses at the gene ends were 0 bases for V and 5 bases for J; bases not matched to a gene: 4. Germline V lookup: CDR1 WNHNN, CDR2 SYGVQD (reference sequence). The CDR3 sequence is 16 residues long. CDR3 DNA sequence: TGCGCCAGCAGTGAGTCGGCTAGCGGGAGCAACAATGAGCAGTTCTTC. Translated: CASSESASGSNNEQFF.

This sequence joins TRBV5-1 and TRBJ2-3, with 10 bases that match TRBD2. The CDR3 sequence is 15 residues long. Germline loops: CDR1 SGHRS, CDR2 YFSETQ. V was pared by 2 bases and J by 3 bases, with 3 bases of the junction left unmatched. This CDR3 is CASSFSGRLTDTQYF. The CDR3 DNA reads TGCGCCAGCAGCTTTAGCGGGAGGTTGACAGATACGCAGTATTTT.

In regard to this clone: This sample also contains other DNA sequences that code for the same CDR3. V and J are TRBV30 and TRBJ2-5; D possibly corresponds to TRBD2 (6 bases). Looked up from germline, CDR1 is GTSNPN and CDR2 is SVGIG (reference sequence). Trimming pared 1 base from V and 5 bases from J, leaving 14 bases between. CDR3 length: 14 amino acids. CDR3 sequence reads: CAWSAGLEVETQYF. The CDR3 region has the DNA TGTGCCTGGAGTGCGGGACTGGAGGTGGAGACCCAGTACTTC.

J is TRBJ2-2 and V is TRBV6-7, with D unclear. TRBV6-7 counts as an open reading frame of uncertain function. V dropped 11 bases and J dropped 11 bases, with 12 bases sitting between them. The CDR3 runs 10 residues. The CDR3 region has the DNA TGTGCCGTGTCCCTATGTGAGCTGTTTTTT. Amino acids: CAVSLCELFF.

This clone has just one count. The genes are TRBV10-3 and TRBJ2-1; TRBD2 matches 14 bases. Germline V gene sequence: CDR1 ENHRY, CDR2 SYGVKD. With 2 bases clipped from V and 8 bases from J, the junction kept 5 bases outside the gene matches. The CDR3 is 16 residues long. The CDR3 coding sequence is TGTGCCATCAGTGAGCCCGGGACTAGCGGGAGCGATGAGCAGTTCTTC. It is translated as CAISEPGTSGSDEQFF.

The rearrangement joins TRBV6-5 to TRBJ2-7; 11 bases are shared with TRBD1. Germline CDR1 MNHEY, CDR2 SVGAGI. Trimming removed 4 bases from V and 4 bases from J; junction bases left unmatched: 3. This CDR3 has 14 amino acids. As DNA, the CDR3 is TGTGCCAGCAGTTCCGGGGACAGGGGGTACGAGCAGTACTTC. Its translation: CASSSGDRGYEQYF.

The V gene is TRBV4-1, the J gene TRBJ1-5; D is ambiguous. Trimming took 0 bases from V and 2 from J, leaving 11 bases between them. Per the germline V gene, CDR1 is MGHRA and CDR2 is YSYEKL. This CDR3 is built from 16 residues. CDR3 nucleotide sequence: TGCGCCAGCAGCCAAGAATTTACCCGGGGCAATCAGCCCCAGCATTTT. Its translation: CASSQEFTRGNQPQHF.

For the CDR3, the DNA is TGCGCCAGCAGCTTGGCTGTGAACACTGAAGCTTTCTTT. Translated: CASSLAVNTEAFF. The chain carries TRBV5-1 and TRBJ1-1; D remains ambiguous. Germline assignment: CDR1 SGHRS and CDR2 YFSETQ. V shed 0 bases and J shed 0 bases, with 3 bases lying between them. The CDR3 consists of 13 residues.

This chain uses TRBV19 with TRBJ2-6; TRBD2 is a possible D gene (6 bases). The ends were cut back, 6 bases at V and 1 base at J, with 10 bases in the middle. Germline CDR1 is LNHDA and CDR2 is SQIVND (reference sequence). The CDR3 has 15 residues. CDR3 nucleotides: TGTGCCAGTAGGCCCGGGGGATCTGGGGCCAACGTCCTGACTTTC. This translates into CASRPGGSGANVLTF.

This clone was observed a single time. The chain combines TRBV28 with TRBJ2-7, with D possibly TRBD2 on 5 matching bases. Trimming left V 5 bases short and J 6 bases short, with 20 bases between. Germline lookup yields CDR1 MDHEN and CDR2 SYDVKM. The length of the CDR3 is 15 residues. The CDR3 here is CASSAASLVFPEQYF. The DNA of the CDR3 is TGTGCCAGCAGTGCAGCTAGCTTAGTATTTCCCGAGCAGTACTTC.

J is TRBJ2-1 and V is TRBV14, with 7 nucleotides matching TRBD2. The germline gives CDR1 SGHDN, CDR2 FVKESK. Unmatched junction bases numbered 5, after V lost 0 bases and J lost 0 bases. The CDR3 is 17 residues long. The CDR3 region has the DNA TGTGCCAGCAGCCAAGATGCGGGAGCGTTCTCCTACAATGAGCAGTTCTTC. Its translation: CASSQDAGAFSYNEQFF.

This chain joins TRBV18 and TRBJ2-7; TRBD2 might be the D (5 bases). CDR1 and CDR2 from the germline V gene are KGHSH and LQKENI. V gave up 2 bases and J gave up 1 base, with 9 bases separating them. The CDR3 is made up of 14 amino acids. CDR3 protein: CASSPRRESYEQYF. The CDR3, as DNA: TGTGCCAGCTCACCAAGACGGGAATCCTACGAGCAGTACTTC.

This chain uses TRBV9 with TRBJ2-7, with D possibly matching TRBD1 (5 bases). Germline V gene sequence: CDR1 SGDLS, CDR2 YYNGEE. V was trimmed by 1 base and J by 0 bases, leaving 8 bases between them. The CDR3 runs 14 residues. As DNA, the CDR3 is TGTGCCAGCAGCGTACAGGGTAGCTCCTACGAGCAGTACTTC. Protein sequence: CASSVQGSSYEQYF.

This CDR3 reads CASSRQRLYNEQFF. The CDR3 DNA follows: TGCGCCAGCAGCCGACAGAGGCTTTACAATGAGCAGTTCTTC. This sequence joins TRBV5-1 and TRBJ2-1, with TRBD1 as a possible D gene (5 bases). V lost 4 bases to trimming and J lost 4 bases, with 12 bases between them. Germline V gene data show CDR1 as SGHRS and CDR2 as YFSETQ. CDR3 length: 14 amino acids.

V and J are TRBV19 and TRBJ2-7; D uncertain. The CDR3 runs to 14 residues. Trimming took 3 bases from V and 3 from J, leaving 12 bases between them. Germline CDR1 and CDR2: LNHDA and SQIVND (reference sequence). CDR3 sequence: CASSISLVGYEQYF. The CDR3 nucleotides are TGTGCCAGTAGTATTAGCCTGGTGGGCTACGAGCAGTACTTC.

This clone was detected once. V gene TRBV9 combines with J gene TRBJ2-7; no reliable D call. V was trimmed by 1 base and J by 2 bases, leaving 4 bases between them. The germline V gene encodes CDR1 SGDLS and CDR2 YYNGEE. The CDR3 consists of 12 residues. CDR3 in DNA: TGTGCCAGCAGCGTAAGCCCCTACGAGCAGTACTTC. It yields the protein CASSVSPYEQYF.

The sample holds one count of this clone. Here the CDR3 DNA reads TGTGCCAGCAGCTTGAGGACAGAAGAGACCCAGTACTTC. Its protein product is CASSLRTEETQYF. This chain links TRBV5-4 with TRBJ2-5, with D possibly being TRBD1 (6 bases). Trimming removed 1 base at V and 3 bases at J, with 7 bases between. Per germline, CDR1 SGHNT and CDR2 YYREEE (reference sequence). This CDR3 is built from 13 residues.

CDR3 loop: CASSLSGDQPQHF. CDR3 DNA: TGTGCCAGCAGTTTATCGGGGGATCAGCCCCAGCATTTT. The rearrangement joins TRBV28 to TRBJ1-5; TRBD1 might be the D (5 bases). Trimming removed 1 base at V and 5 bases at J, with 6 bases between. Germline loops: CDR1 MDHEN, CDR2 SYDVKM. CDR3 size: 13 residues.

The chain carries TRBV5-1 and TRBJ2-3; 7 bases are a match to TRBD2. The CDR3 contains 15 residues. V dropped 0 bases and J dropped 0; count of bases not matched to a gene: 1. Germline lookup yields CDR1 SGHRS and CDR2 YFSETQ. As DNA, the CDR3 is TGCGCCAGCAGCTTGGGCGGGGGAAGCACAGATACGCAGTATTTT. Protein: CASSLGGGSTDTQYF.

A single count supports this clone. The chain recombines TRBV6-5 with TRBJ1-2; 7 nucleotides align to TRBD1. Per the germline V gene, CDR1 is MNHEY and CDR2 is SVGAGI. V dropped 2 bases and J dropped 2; count of bases not matched to a gene: 5. CDR3 length: 15 amino acids. The CDR3 bases are TGTGCCAGCAGTTACCTTTCGACAGGGAACTATGGCTACACCTTC. It specifies CASSYLSTGNYGYTF.

The chain has TRBV6-5 and TRBJ1-3, with D maybe TRBD1 (6 bases). The germline V gene has CDR1 MNHEY and CDR2 SVGAGI. Between the trimmed V and J ends, which lost 5 bases and 0 bases, there was a span of 11 bases. The CDR3 extends over 15 amino acids. Here the CDR3 reads CASSTTGSSGNTIYF. CDR3 DNA: TGTGCCAGCAGTACTACAGGGAGCTCTGGAAACACCATATATTTT.

The chain carries TRBV7-2 and TRBJ2-3, with 9 bases fitting TRBD2. Trimming removed 4 bases from V and 6 bases from J; junction bases left unmatched: 20. The CDR3 covers 19 residues. The germline V gene encodes CDR1 SGHTA and CDR2 FQGNSA. The CDR3 sequence: CASSSPGWADSGSWDTQYF. The CDR3 bases are TGTGCCAGCAGCTCCCCGGGGTGGGCGGATAGCGGGAGCTGGGATACGCAGTATTTT.